This entry features one TCR beta chain sequence. The data belong to a study of T cells in narcolepsy. The protocol was immunoSEQ multiplex PCR, while the TCRdb copy is restricted to in-frame clones and leaves out a portion. The sample lists approximately 20,000 clones, roughly 94% occurring once. The CDR3 loop spans 16 amino acids. V shed 1 base and J shed 3 bases, with 15 bases lying between them. Germline CDR1 reads SGHTA; CDR2 reads FQGTGA. The chain carries TRBV7-3 and TRBJ2-5; D unclear. This TCR derives from a human donor with narcolepsy. The sample comprised CD45RA- memory CD4+ T cells from PBMCs. The CDR3 is CASSLKVRPEKETQYF. CDR3 DNA: TGTGCCAGCAGCTTAAAGGTTAGGCCCGAAAAAGAGACCCAGTACTTC.